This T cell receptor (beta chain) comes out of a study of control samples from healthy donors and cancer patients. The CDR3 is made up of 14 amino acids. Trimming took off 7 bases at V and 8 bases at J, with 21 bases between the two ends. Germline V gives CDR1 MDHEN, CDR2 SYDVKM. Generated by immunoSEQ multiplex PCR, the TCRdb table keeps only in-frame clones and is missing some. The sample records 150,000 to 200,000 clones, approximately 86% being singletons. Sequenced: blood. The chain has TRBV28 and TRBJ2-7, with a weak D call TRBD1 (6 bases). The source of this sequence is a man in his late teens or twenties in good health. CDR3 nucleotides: TGTGCCAGCACCTCTCCGGGACACTATACGAAGCAGTACTTC. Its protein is CASTSPGHYTKQYF.